These 29 T cell receptor beta chains share one sample of origin, sequenced in a study of graft-versus-host responses after intestinal transplantation. Antigen specificity for these receptors is unknown. Profiled with immunoSEQ multiplex PCR; TCRdb holds only in-frame clones, not every one. The table includes some 88,000 clones, approximately 94% detected once. This sample comprised unstimulated CD8+ T cells sorted from spleen or lymph node cells, obtained before intestinal transplant. The receptor set was obtained from a human donor who received an intestinal transplant.

The chain uses TRBV7-2 and TRBJ2-7, with TRBD2 matching 7 bases. The junction had 12 bases not matched to a gene; V was cut back by 5 bases and J by 2 bases. CDR1 and CDR2 (germline): SGHTA, FQGNSA. This CDR3 is built from 16 residues. The CDR3: CASSIGPGLSPYEQYF. The CDR3, as DNA: TGTGCCAGCAGCATAGGCCCGGGACTATCCCCCTACGAGCAGTACTTC. Complete variable domain (other parts from reference TRBV7-2 and TRBJ2-7): GAGVSQSPSNKVTEKGKDVELRCDPISGHTALYWYRQSLGQGLEFLIYFQGNSAPDKSGLPSDRFSAERTGGSVSTLTIQRTQQEDSAVYLCASSIGPGLSPYEQYFGPGTRLTVT.

The chain recombines TRBV5-4 with TRBJ1-2; 12 bases are a match to TRBD1. Unmatched junction bases numbered 4, after V lost 4 bases and J lost 6 bases. Germline V gene sequence: CDR1 SGHNT, CDR2 YYREEE (reference sequence). The CDR3 length is 14 residues. The CDR3, as DNA: TGTGCCAGCAGCGCCGGGACAGGGGGCGATGGCTACACCTTC. This codes for CASSAGTGGDGYTF. The whole variable domain, remainder taken from reference TRBV5-4 and TRBJ1-2, is ETGVTQSPTHLIKTRGQQVTLRCSSQSGHNTVSWYQQALGQGPQFIFQYYREEENGRGNFPPRFSGLQFPNYSSELNVNALELDDSALYLCASSAGTGGDGYTFGSGTRLTVV.

The V call is TRBV5-1, the J call TRBJ1-2; a weak D match, TRBD1 (6 bases). This CDR3 spans 16 amino acids. V was cut by 0 bases and J by 1 base, with 13 bases left in between. Germline values: CDR1 SGHRS, CDR2 YFSETQ. CDR3 loop: CASSLGERQVNYGYTF. The CDR3 nucleotides read TGCGCCAGCAGCTTGGGGGAACGACAGGTTAACTATGGCTACACCTTC.

The chain has TRBV11-2 and TRBJ1-1; 7 nucleotides align to TRBD1. The trim removed 3 bases at V and 1 base at J, leaving 2 bases unmatched. Germline-derived CDR1 and CDR2 are SGHAT and FQNNGV. The CDR3 is made up of 14 amino acids. CDR3 loop: CASSLGQQNTEAFF. Written as DNA, the CDR3 is TGTGCCAGCAGCTTGGGACAGCAGAACACTGAAGCTTTCTTT.

There are a few counts of this clone. The rearrangement uses TRBV7-2 and TRBJ1-4; tentative D call: TRBD1 (6 bases). This CDR3 contains 15 residues. Trimming pared 5 bases from V and 5 bases from J, leaving 15 bases between. CDR1 and CDR2 (germline): SGHTA, FQGNSA. The CDR3 region is CASSAIRGVNEKLFF. In DNA form, the CDR3 reads TGTGCCAGCAGCGCGATCAGGGGCGTCAATGAAAAACTGTTTTTT.

This clone was recorded once. Compared with germline, one end of the junction differs, possibly owing to a read error. This chain uses TRBV4-3 with TRBJ1-5, with 8 positions matching TRBD1. Germline V gives CDR1 LGHNA, CDR2 YSLEER. The length of the CDR3 is 13 residues. CDR3 amino acids: CTSSQDRGQPQHF. The CDR3 DNA is TGCACCAGCAGCCAAGACAGGGGTCAGCCCCAGCATTTT.

The table lists this clone with a few counts. This chain uses TRBV10-3 with TRBJ1-1; TRBD1 might be the D (5 bases). CDR3 size: 17 residues. The ends were cut back, 0 bases at V and 0 bases at J, with 14 bases in the middle. The germline gives CDR1 ENHRY, CDR2 SYGVKD. CDR3 bases: TGTGCCATCAGTGAGTCGTTTATGACAGAGATGAACACTGAAGCTTTCTTT. It encodes CAISESFMTEMNTEAFF.

For this clone: The DNA is omitted, as the CDR3 cannot be located on it reliably, and the CDR3 follows TCRdb's listing. This sequence joins TRBV12-2 and TRBJ2-7; the table's D call TRBD1 went unverified against the DNA. TRBV12-2 is a pseudogene locus. The CDR3 has 21 amino acids, counting both end residues. The CDR3 sequence: CASRLDSFGQGIQTPLYEQYF.

The chain joins TRBV28 to TRBJ2-1; TRBD1 aligns across 9 bases. The CDR3 covers 18 residues. Germline CDR1 MDHEN, CDR2 SYDVKM. The V and J ends lost 3 bases and 8 bases, in that order; junction bases with no gene match: 17. CDR3 sequence (DNA): TGTGCCAGCAGTTTTTCCTCCGGGACAGGGTCGATATTGGATGAGCAGTTCTTC. Amino acid sequence: CASSFSSGTGSILDEQFF.

J is TRBJ2-7 and V is TRBV5-6; D might be TRBD1 (7 bases). V gave up 0 bases and J gave up 1 base, with 14 bases separating them. Germline V lookup: CDR1 SGHDT, CDR2 YYEEEE. There are 16 residues in the CDR3. CDR3 DNA sequence: TGTGCCAGCAGCTTGGACGCGGGACAGCATTCCTACGAGCAGTACTTC. Translation gives CASSLDAGQHSYEQYF.

J is TRBJ1-1 and V is TRBV27, with a weak D call TRBD1 (6 bases). CDR1 and CDR2 (germline): MNHEY, SMNVEV (reference sequence). This CDR3 region has 15 residues. V lost 5 bases, J lost 2 bases, and 15 bases lay in between. CDR3 nucleotides: TGTGCCAGCAGTATTTTCGGGACAACAAACACTGAAGCTTTCTTT. Translation gives CASSIFGTTNTEAFF.

This chain uses TRBV11-2 with TRBJ2-2; no firm D call. The CDR3 sequence is 13 residues long. Trimming shortened V by 6 bases and J by 3 bases, and 8 bases separated the two germline ends. Germline loops: CDR1 SGHAT, CDR2 FQNNGV. CDR3 DNA sequence: TGTGCCAGCAGTTCAGGTTACACCGGGGAGCTGTTTTTT. Protein product: CASSSGYTGELFF.

The chain links TRBV9 to TRBJ2-7, with 8 bases aligning to TRBD2. CDR3 length: 13 residues. With V trimmed by 3 bases and J by 4 bases, 3 bases remained unmatched. CDR1 and CDR2 from the germline V gene are SGDLS and YYNGEE. The CDR3 loop reads CASSGGGSYEQYF. CDR3 in DNA: TGTGCCAGCAGCGGCGGGGGGTCGTACGAGCAGTACTTC.

V is TRBV10-3 and J is TRBJ2-7, with 11 bases matching TRBD2. J was trimmed by 9 bases and V by 2 bases; bases with no gene match: 9. The CDR3 is 15 amino acids. The germline V gene encodes CDR1 ENHRY and CDR2 SYGVKD. The CDR3 sequence is CAISEGLAGLTGQYF. In DNA, the CDR3 is TGTGCCATCAGTGAGGGACTAGCGGGTCTAACGGGGCAGTACTTC.

DNA for the CDR3: TGCGCCAGCAGCCAAGATTACCAGTTGTACAATGAGCAGTTCTTC. Protein sequence: CASSQDYQLYNEQFF. This rearrangement joins TRBV4-3 to TRBJ2-1, with D unclear. CDR1 is LGHNA, CDR2 YSLEER, per germline. CDR3 length: 15 residues. Trimming took 0 bases from V and 4 from J, leaving 10 bases between them.

This clone occurred once. The chain employs TRBV2 and TRBJ2-3; TRBD2 aligns across 12 bases. CDR1 SNHLY and CDR2 FYNNEI come from the germline V gene. The ends lost 8 bases at V and 0 bases at J; junction bases unmatched: 15. This CDR3 is built from 19 residues. The CDR3 DNA reads as TGTGCCAGCCGAACACGCAGGACTAGCGGGGAAACTAGCACAGATACGCAGTATTTT. Protein product: CASRTRRTSGETSTDTQYF.

This clone was recorded only once. This chain uses TRBV7-2 with TRBJ1-1, with D unclear. CDR1 is SGHTA and CDR2 is FQGNSA in the germline V gene. The CDR3 sequence is 12 residues long. V was trimmed by 7 bases and J by 11 bases, leaving 17 bases between them. The CDR3 spells CASTAVGEGAFF. CDR3 sequence (DNA): TGTGCCAGCACCGCGGTCGGGGAAGGGGCTTTCTTT.

This clone was seen a few times. CDR3 region: CASSWTGTYEQYF. The CDR3 DNA reads TGTGCCAGCAGTTGGACTGGAACCTACGAGCAGTACTTC. V usage is TRBV6-5 and J usage is TRBJ2-7, with a possible D match to TRBD2 (5 bases). This CDR3 region has 13 residues. Trimming shortened V by 4 bases and J by 2 bases, and 9 bases separated the two germline ends. CDR1 is MNHEY and CDR2 is SVGAGI in the germline V gene.

The rearrangement uses TRBV9 and TRBJ1-3; perhaps TRBD1 as D (5 bases). Germline V gives CDR1 SGDLS, CDR2 YYNGEE. Trimming stripped 4 bases from V and 0 bases from J, with 8 bases between. CDR3 length equals 14 residues. The CDR3 sequence is CASSPDSSGNTIYF. For the CDR3, the DNA is TGTGCCAGCAGCCCTGACAGCTCTGGAAACACCATATATTTT.

The chain is built from TRBV13 and TRBJ1-2; D is unclear. Germline lookup yields CDR1 PRHDT and CDR2 FYEKMQ (reference sequence). V gave up 0 bases and J gave up 4 bases, with 12 bases separating them. This CDR3 has 15 residues. The CDR3 reads CASSLGETPFYGYTF. The CDR3 DNA is TGTGCCAGCAGCTTAGGCGAGACACCATTCTATGGCTACACCTTC.

This clone was seen a single time. The V and J genes are TRBV30 and TRBJ1-1; 7 bases fit TRBD1. Germline trimming cut 1 base from V and 0 bases from J; bases unmatched to any gene: 5. The CDR3 is 15 amino acids. Germline V gives CDR1 GTSNPN, CDR2 SVGIG (reference sequence). For the CDR3, the DNA is TGTGCCTGGAGTGGGTCAAGGGGGCTGAACACTGAAGCTTTCTTT. It is translated as CAWSGSRGLNTEAFF.

The rearrangement joins TRBV29-1 to TRBJ1-2; no reliable D call. This CDR3 has 11 amino acids. V gave up 8 bases and J gave up 4 bases, with 11 bases separating them. Germline CDR1 reads SQVTM; CDR2 reads ANQGSEA. DNA for the CDR3: TGCAGCCTTTTTAGCGGCTATGGCTACACCTTC. Amino acids: CSLFSGYGYTF.

V usage is TRBV29-1 and J usage is TRBJ2-1; TRBD1 might be the D (5 bases). The CDR3 extends over 12 amino acids. With 5 bases removed from V and 7 bases from J, the gap between germline ends came to 12 bases. CDR1 and CDR2 from the germline V gene are SQVTM and ANQGSEA. This CDR3 is CSVIIQGNEQFF. The CDR3 DNA reads as TGCAGCGTTATAATCCAGGGAAATGAGCAGTTCTTC.

This clone has just one count. The chain joins TRBV4-3 to TRBJ1-5; 9 nucleotides agree with TRBD1. V dropped 1 base and J dropped 5; count of bases not matched to a gene: 3. Germline V gene lookup returns CDR1 LGHNA and CDR2 YSLEER. The CDR3 has 15 amino acids. The CDR3 loop reads CASSQGQGDDQPQHF. In DNA form, the CDR3 reads TGCGCCAGCAGCCAAGGACAGGGGGATGATCAGCCCCAGCATTTT.

The genes are TRBV7-2 and TRBJ2-1, with 7 bases aligning to TRBD2. The CDR3 sequence is 17 residues long. CDR1 and CDR2 (germline): SGHTA, FQGNSA. Trimming removed 7 bases from V and 0 bases from J; junction bases left unmatched: 12. CDR3 coding DNA: TGTGCCAGCAACGTATCCGGGGGGACCCTCTCCTACAATGAGCAGTTCTTC. Translating it yields CASNVSGGTLSYNEQFF.

This chain joins TRBV6-5 and TRBJ1-5; TRBD1 matches at 10 bases. The CDR3 runs to 15 residues. Germline-derived CDR1 and CDR2 are MNHEY and SVGAGI. V shed 5 bases and J 6 bases; nucleotides not matched to a gene: 7. Here the CDR3 DNA reads TGTGCCAGCAGTGCTGGGACAGGGGTCTTTCAGCCCCAGCATTTT. Encoded protein: CASSAGTGVFQPQHF.

The table lists this clone with a few counts. This sequence joins TRBV4-3 and TRBJ2-7; 8 bases map to TRBD1. V trimming: 4 bases; J trimming: 7 bases; junction bases outside the gene matches: 6. The germline gives CDR1 LGHNA, CDR2 YSLEER. There are 13 residues in the CDR3. This chain's CDR3 is CASSPRTGQEQYF. CDR3 sequence (DNA): TGCGCCAGCAGCCCCCGGACAGGGCAAGAGCAGTACTTC.

The chain combines TRBV6-5 with TRBJ2-2; possible D gene TRBD2, 6 bases. The germline V gene has CDR1 MNHEY and CDR2 SVGAGI. The germline V and J ends were trimmed by 4 bases and 1 base, with 10 bases remaining between them. The CDR3 loop spans 15 amino acids. CDR3 loop: CASSSEGLNTGELFF. The CDR3 DNA is TGTGCCAGCAGTTCTGAGGGACTGAACACCGGGGAGCTGTTTTTT.

This rearrangement joins TRBV5-6 to TRBJ2-5; 10 bases agree with TRBD2. There are 14 residues in the CDR3. The germline CDR1 and CDR2 sequences are SGHDT and YYEEEE. J was trimmed by 2 bases and V by 6 bases; bases with no gene match: 4. CDR3 amino acids: CASNQAGGQETQYF. The CDR3 DNA reads as TGTGCCAGCAACCAAGCGGGGGGGCAAGAGACCCAGTACTTC. Full variable domain (outside the CDR3, taken from reference TRBV5-6 and TRBJ2-5): DAGVTQSPTHLIKTRGQQVTLRCSPKSGHDTVSWYQQALGQGPQFIFQYYEEEERQRGNFPDRFSGHQFPNYSSELNVNALLLGDSALYLCASNQAGGQETQYFGPGTRLLVL.